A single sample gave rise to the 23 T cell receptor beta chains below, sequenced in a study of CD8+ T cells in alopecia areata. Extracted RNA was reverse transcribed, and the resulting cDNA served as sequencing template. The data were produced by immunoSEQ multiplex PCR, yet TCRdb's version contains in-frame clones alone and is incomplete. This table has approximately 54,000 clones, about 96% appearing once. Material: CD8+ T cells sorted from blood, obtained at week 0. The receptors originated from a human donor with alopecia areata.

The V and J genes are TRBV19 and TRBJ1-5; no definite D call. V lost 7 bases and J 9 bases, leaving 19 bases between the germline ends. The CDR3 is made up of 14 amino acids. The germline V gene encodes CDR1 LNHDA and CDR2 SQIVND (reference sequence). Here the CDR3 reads CASTPSGESSPQHF. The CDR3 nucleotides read TGTGCCAGTACTCCCAGTGGGGAGTCCTCGCCCCAGCATTTT.

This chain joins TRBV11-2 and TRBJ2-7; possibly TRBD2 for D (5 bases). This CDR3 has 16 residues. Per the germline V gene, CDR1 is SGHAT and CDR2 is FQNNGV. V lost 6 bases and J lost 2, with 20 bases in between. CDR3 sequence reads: CASSQRGLNWPYEQYF. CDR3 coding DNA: TGTGCCAGCAGTCAAAGAGGGCTAAATTGGCCCTACGAGCAGTACTTC.

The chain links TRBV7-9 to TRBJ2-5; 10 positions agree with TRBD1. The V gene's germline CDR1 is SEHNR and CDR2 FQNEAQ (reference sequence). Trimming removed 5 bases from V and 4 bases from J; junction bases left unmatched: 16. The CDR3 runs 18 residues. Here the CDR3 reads CASSPPTVGGQGSETQYF. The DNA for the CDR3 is TGTGCCAGCAGCCCCCCCACCGTAGGGGGACAGGGGTCAGAGACCCAGTACTTC.

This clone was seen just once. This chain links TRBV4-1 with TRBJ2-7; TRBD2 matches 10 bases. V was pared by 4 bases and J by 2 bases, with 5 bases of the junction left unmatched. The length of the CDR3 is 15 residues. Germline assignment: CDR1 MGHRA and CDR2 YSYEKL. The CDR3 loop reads CASSPRTSGTYEQYF. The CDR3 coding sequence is TGCGCCAGCAGCCCCCGGACTAGCGGAACCTACGAGCAGTACTTC.

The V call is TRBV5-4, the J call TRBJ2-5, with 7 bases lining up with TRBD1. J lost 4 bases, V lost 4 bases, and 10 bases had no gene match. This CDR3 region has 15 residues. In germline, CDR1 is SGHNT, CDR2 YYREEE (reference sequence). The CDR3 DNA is TGTGCCAGCAGCCAGCAGACAGGGAGCGCAGAGACCCAGTACTTC. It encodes CASSQQTGSAETQYF.

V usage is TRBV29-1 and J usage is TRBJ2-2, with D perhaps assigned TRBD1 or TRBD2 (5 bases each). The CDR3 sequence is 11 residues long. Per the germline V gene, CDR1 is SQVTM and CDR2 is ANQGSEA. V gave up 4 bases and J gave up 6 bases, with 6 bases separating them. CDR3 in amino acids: CSVVGAGELFF. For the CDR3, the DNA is TGCAGCGTTGTGGGGGCCGGGGAGCTGTTTTTT.

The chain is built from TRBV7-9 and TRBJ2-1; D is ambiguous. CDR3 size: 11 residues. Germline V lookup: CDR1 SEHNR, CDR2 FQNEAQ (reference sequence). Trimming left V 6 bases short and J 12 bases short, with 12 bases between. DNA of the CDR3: TGTGCCAGCAGAGTAAACGGTCTGCAGTTCTTC. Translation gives CASRVNGLQFF.

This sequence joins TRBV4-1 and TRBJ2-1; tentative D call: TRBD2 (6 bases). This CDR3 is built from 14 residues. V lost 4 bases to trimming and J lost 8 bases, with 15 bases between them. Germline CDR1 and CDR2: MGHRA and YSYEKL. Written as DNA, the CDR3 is TGCGCCAGCAGCCCCGGGGGTCTAGTCGATGAGCAGTTCTTC. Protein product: CASSPGGLVDEQFF.

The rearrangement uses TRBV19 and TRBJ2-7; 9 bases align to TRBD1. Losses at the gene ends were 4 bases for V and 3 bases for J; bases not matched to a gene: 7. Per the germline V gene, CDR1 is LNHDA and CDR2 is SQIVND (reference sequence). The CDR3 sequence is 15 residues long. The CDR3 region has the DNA TGTGCCAGTAGTAGGGAGACAGGGGGTCGCTACGAGCAGTACTTC. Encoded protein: CASSRETGGRYEQYF.

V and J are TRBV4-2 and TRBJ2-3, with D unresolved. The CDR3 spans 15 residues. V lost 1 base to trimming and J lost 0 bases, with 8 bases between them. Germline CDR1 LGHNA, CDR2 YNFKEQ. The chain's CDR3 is CASSQALTSTDTQYF. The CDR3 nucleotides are TGTGCCAGCAGCCAAGCTCTGACTAGCACAGATACGCAGTATTTT.

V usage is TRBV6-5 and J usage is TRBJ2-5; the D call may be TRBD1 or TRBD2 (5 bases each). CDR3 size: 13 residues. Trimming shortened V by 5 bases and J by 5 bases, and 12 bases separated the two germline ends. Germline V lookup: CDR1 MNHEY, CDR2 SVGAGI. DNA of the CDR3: TGTGCCAGCAGTCCCCGGGGCGGTGAGACCCAGTACTTC. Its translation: CASSPRGGETQYF.

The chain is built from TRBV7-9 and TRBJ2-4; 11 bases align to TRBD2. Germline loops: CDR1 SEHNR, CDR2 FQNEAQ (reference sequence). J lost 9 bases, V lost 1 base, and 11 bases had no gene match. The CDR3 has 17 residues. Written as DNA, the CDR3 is TGTGCCAGCAGCTTAGAGTATAGCGGGGGGGCTGAAGTCATTCAGTACTTC. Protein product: CASSLEYSGGAEVIQYF.

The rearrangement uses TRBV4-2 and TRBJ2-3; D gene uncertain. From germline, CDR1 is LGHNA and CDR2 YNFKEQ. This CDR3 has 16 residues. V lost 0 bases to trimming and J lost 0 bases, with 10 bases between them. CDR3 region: CASSQELAASTDTQYF. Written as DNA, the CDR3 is TGTGCCAGCAGCCAAGAGCTGGCGGCTAGCACAGATACGCAGTATTTT.

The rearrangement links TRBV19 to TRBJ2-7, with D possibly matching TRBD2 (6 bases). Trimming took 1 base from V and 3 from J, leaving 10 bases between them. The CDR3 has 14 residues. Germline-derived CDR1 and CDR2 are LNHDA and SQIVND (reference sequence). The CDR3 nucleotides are TGTGCCAGTAGTATAGGGAGTAGCGGCTACGAGCAGTACTTC. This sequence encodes CASSIGSSGYEQYF.

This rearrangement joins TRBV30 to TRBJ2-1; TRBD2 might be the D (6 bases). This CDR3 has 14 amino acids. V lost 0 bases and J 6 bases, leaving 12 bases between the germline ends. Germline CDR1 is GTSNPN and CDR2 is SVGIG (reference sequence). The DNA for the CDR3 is TGTGCCTGGAGTGTAGGAGCGGGTAGCAATGAGCAGTTCTTC. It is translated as CAWSVGAGSNEQFF.

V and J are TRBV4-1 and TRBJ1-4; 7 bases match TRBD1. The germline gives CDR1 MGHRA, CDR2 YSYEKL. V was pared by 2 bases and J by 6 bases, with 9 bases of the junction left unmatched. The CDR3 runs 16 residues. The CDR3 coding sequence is TGCGCCAGCAGCCAATCTTCGGGACAGTCATATGAAAAACTGTTTTTT. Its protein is CASSQSSGQSYEKLFF.

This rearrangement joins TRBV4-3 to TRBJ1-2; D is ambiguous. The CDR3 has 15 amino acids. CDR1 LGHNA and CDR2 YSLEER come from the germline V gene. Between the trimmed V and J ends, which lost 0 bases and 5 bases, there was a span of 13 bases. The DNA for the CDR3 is TGCGCCAGCAGCCAAGAAAATCCCGACATATATGGCTACACCTTC. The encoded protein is CASSQENPDIYGYTF.

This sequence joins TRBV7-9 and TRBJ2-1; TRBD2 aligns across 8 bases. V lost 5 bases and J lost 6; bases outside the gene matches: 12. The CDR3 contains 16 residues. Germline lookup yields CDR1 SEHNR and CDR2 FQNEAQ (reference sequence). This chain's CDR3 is CASSPHSGGLSNEQFF. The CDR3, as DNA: TGTGCCAGCAGCCCCCACAGCGGGGGCCTCTCCAATGAGCAGTTCTTC.

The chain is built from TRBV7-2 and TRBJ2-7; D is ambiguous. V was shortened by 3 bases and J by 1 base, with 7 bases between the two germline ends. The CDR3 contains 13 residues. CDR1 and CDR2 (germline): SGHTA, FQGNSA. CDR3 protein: CASSFPASYEQYF. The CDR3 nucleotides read TGTGCCAGCAGCTTTCCCGCATCCTACGAGCAGTACTTC.

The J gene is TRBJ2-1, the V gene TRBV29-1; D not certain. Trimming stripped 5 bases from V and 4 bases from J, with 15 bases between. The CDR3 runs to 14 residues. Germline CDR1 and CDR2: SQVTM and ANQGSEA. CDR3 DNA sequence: TGCAGCGTTCCGACCGACGAGGATTACAATGAGCAGTTCTTC. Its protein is CSVPTDEDYNEQFF.

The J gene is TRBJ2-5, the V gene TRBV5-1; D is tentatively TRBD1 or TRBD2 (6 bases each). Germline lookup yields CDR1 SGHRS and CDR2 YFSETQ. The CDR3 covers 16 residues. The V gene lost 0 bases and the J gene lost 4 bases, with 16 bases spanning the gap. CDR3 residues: CASSLAGALVSETQYF. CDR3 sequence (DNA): TGCGCCAGCAGCTTGGCGGGGGCGCTCGTCTCAGAGACCCAGTACTTC. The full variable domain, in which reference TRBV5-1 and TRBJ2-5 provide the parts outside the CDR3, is KAGVTQTPRYLIKTRGQQVTLSCSPISGHRSVSWYQQTPGQGLQFLFEYFSETQRNKGNFPGRFSGRQFSNSRSEMNVSTLELGDSALYLCASSLAGALVSETQYFGPGTRLLVL.

Here the CDR3 DNA reads TGTGCCAGCAGTGAAGCGGTGGGGAGGGCCGGGGAGCTGTTTTTT. It yields the protein CASSEAVGRAGELFF. The rearrangement links TRBV2 to TRBJ2-2, with TRBD2 matching 7 bases. The junction had 4 bases not matched to a gene; V was cut back by 0 bases and J by 6 bases. From germline, CDR1 is SNHLY and CDR2 FYNNEI. The CDR3 spans 15 residues.

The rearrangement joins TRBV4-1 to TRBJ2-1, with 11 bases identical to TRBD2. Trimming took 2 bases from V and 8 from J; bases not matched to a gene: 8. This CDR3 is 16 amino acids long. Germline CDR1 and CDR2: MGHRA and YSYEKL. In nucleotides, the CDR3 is TGCGCCAGCAGCCAACGTACTAGCGGGGGTAGAGATGAGCAGTTCTTC. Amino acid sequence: CASSQRTSGGRDEQFF.